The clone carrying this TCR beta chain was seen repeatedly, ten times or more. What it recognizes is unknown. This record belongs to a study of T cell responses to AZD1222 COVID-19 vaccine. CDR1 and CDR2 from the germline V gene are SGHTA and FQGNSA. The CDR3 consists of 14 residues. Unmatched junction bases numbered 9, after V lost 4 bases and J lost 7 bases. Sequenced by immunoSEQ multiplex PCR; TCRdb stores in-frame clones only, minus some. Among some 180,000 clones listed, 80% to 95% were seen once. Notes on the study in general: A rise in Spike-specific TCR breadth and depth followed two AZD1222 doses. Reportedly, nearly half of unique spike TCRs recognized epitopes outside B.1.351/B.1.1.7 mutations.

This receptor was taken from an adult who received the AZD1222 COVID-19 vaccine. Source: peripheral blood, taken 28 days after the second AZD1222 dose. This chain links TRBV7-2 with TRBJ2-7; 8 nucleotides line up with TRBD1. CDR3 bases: TGTGCCAGCAGCTATACAGGGGGGCAAGGGGAGCAGTACTTC. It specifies CASSYTGGQGEQYF.